This T cell receptor delta chain was captured in a study of γδ T cells in repeated Plasmodium falciparum infection. Whole-study context: Each infection was followed by sampling at 21 days, plus baseline and some pre-infection draws. Malian samples came from no-transmission periods or across acute febrile malaria episodes. Study-wide results and caveats: Malian donors came from one small rural village, predominantly one ethnic group.

Details on this clone: Its antigen is as yet unknown. Other nucleotide sequences in the sample specify the same CDR3.

TCRdb reanalyzed the multiplex PCR reads using CATT. This sample has around 46,000 delta-chain clones, with 1.6% found just once. Germline-derived CDR1 and CDR2 are TSWWSYY and QGS. Trimming took 2 bases from V and 0 from J; bases not matched to a gene: 15. The CDR3 is 19 residues long. Vgamma9/Vdelta2+ and Vdelta2-negative gammadelta T cells were flow-sorted from PBMC for bulk sequencing. The J gene is TRDJ1, the V gene TRDV1; the match to TRDD3 covers 7 bases. The clonotype was recovered from a pool of human donors (malaria-infected and uninfected, not separated). What was sequenced was gamma-delta T cells from blood. The CDR3 coding sequence is TGTGCTCTTGGGGAAGGAGGCCCGGGGTTGGGGGAGTACACCGATAAACTCATCTTT. Translating it yields CALGEGGPGLGEYTDKLIF.